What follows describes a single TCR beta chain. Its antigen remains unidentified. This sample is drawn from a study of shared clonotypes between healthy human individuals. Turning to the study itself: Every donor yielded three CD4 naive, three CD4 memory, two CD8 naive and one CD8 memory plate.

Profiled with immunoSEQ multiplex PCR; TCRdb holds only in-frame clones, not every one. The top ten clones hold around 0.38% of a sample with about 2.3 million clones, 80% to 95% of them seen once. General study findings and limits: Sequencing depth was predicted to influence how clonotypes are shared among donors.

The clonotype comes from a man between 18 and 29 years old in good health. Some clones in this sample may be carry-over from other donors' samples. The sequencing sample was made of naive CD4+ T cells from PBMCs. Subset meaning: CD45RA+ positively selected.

The CDR3 reads CASSLGVGPQETQYF. In DNA, the CDR3 is TGCGCCAGCAGCTTGGGAGTAGGCCCACAAGAGACCCAGTACTTC. V and J are TRBV5-1 and TRBJ2-5, with unresolved D. The V gene lost 0 bases and the J gene lost 2 bases, with 11 bases spanning the gap. Germline-derived CDR1 and CDR2 are SGHRS and YFSETQ. This CDR3 spans 15 amino acids.